The 31 T cell receptor beta chains presented below share a single source sample, sequenced in a study of T cells in Graves' hyperthyroidism and ophthalmopathy (dated by TCRdb to 2018 to 2020). The protocol used for the library was multiplex PCR. TCRdb names Illumina HiSeq 2000 as the instrument used. The TCR beta CDR3 regions were amplified from RNA transcripts. For the first round of RT-PCR on the TCR CDR3, the HTBI primer set was used together with the Qiagen OneStep RT-PCR kit. In TCRdb, the public reads were trimmed at Q25 with fastp and aligned with MiXCR, with productive beta chains retained. All rows with the same CDR3 protein become a single entry with the most common DNA and genes. The sample data list approximately 510,000 distinct CDR3 sequences, and about 20% of these were observed just once. The ten largest make up about 25% of the sample. What was sequenced was blood. The source of these receptors is a man between 18 and 29 years old with Graves' hyperthyroidism.

This clonotype came up many times. The chain employs TRBV28 and TRBJ2-7; maybe TRBD2 (6 bases). The CDR3 runs 14 residues. Germline V gives CDR1 MDHEN, CDR2 SYDVKM. V shed 6 bases and J shed 6 bases, with 18 bases lying between them. The CDR3: CASRFFLEGTEQYF. The CDR3 DNA reads TGTGCCAGCAGGTTCTTCCTGGAGGGTACCGAGCAGTACTTC. Full variable domain (remainder filled in from reference TRBV28 and TRBJ2-7): DVKVTQSSRYLVKRTGEKVFLECVQDMDHENMFWYRQDPGLGLRLIYFSYDVKMKEKGDIPEGYSVSREKKERFSLILESASTNQTSMYLCASRFFLEGTEQYFGPGTRLTVT.

The rearrangement joins TRBV4-2 to TRBJ1-2; tentative D call: TRBD1 (5 bases). The CDR3 contains 15 residues. V lost 1 base and J lost 4, with 13 bases in between. From germline, CDR1 is LGHNA and CDR2 YNFKEQ. CDR3 DNA sequence: TGTGCCAGCAGCCAAGTCGGGGCAGAACCCTATGGCTACACCTTC. It codes for CASSQVGAEPYGYTF.

The gene calls are TRBV6-2 or TRBV6-3 and TRBJ1-2; D gene ambiguous. The germline CDR1 and CDR2 sequences are MNHEY and SVGEGT. The CDR3 extends over 12 amino acids. V shed 3 bases and J shed 4 bases, with 6 bases lying between them. The CDR3 region has the DNA TGTGCCAGCAGTTATGCCACCTATGGCTACACCTTC. It yields the protein CASSYATYGYTF.

This clonotype was seen ten or more times. The chain employs TRBV28 and TRBJ2-7; TRBD2 matches at 8 bases. The CDR3 has 14 amino acids. Germline lookup yields CDR1 MDHEN and CDR2 SYDVKM. J lost 2 bases, V lost 9 bases, and 9 bases had no gene match. The CDR3 region has the DNA TGTGCCAGTAATCCTCGGGGACTAGCCTACGAGCAGTACTTC. It is translated as CASNPRGLAYEQYF.

This clonotype appeared a single time. A clone one base away is much larger, so this may be a read error. The chain employs TRBV12-3 or TRBV12-4 and TRBJ1-1; the D is unclear. The CDR3 is made up of 15 amino acids. V lost 3 bases to trimming and J lost 10 bases, with 21 bases between them. The CDR3 DNA reads as TGTGCCAGCAGTTTTCTTCTCTCCTCCAGCGTAGGAGCTTTCTTT. Protein: CASSFLLSSSVGAFF.

This clonotype was counted at least ten times. The chain uses TRBV12-3 or TRBV12-4 and TRBJ1-3; the D gene is possibly TRBD1 (6 bases). Trimming took off 3 bases at V and 4 bases at J, with 13 bases between the two ends. The CDR3 spans 15 residues. CDR3 sequence reads: CASSFNTGSGNTIYF. CDR3 bases: TGTGCCAGCAGTTTTAACACAGGGTCCGGAAACACCATATATTTT.

This clonotype came up a few times. The chain joins TRBV6-2 or TRBV6-3 to TRBJ2-7; 9 nucleotides agree with TRBD1. Germline V gives CDR1 MNHEY, CDR2 SVGEGT. V was pared by 7 bases and J by 9 bases, with 7 bases of the junction left unmatched. CDR3 size: 12 residues. CDR3 amino acids: CASNPGTGRQYF. For the CDR3, the DNA is TGTGCCAGCAACCCCGGGACAGGGCGGCAGTACTTC.

This clonotype was observed at least ten times. The gene calls are TRBV5-1 and TRBJ1-1; possible D gene TRBD1, 6 bases. Germline lookup yields CDR1 SGHRS and CDR2 YFSETQ. This CDR3 comprises 13 residues. Trimming took off 2 bases at V and 8 bases at J, with 13 bases between the two ends. CDR3 sequence (DNA): TGCGCCAGCAGCTTACCTGGGGGCGGCGAAGCTTTCTTT. Translation gives CASSLPGGGEAFF.

This clonotype was recorded many times. The chain combines TRBV28 with TRBJ2-7; D unclear. The CDR3 runs 13 residues. V was cut by 6 bases and J by 1 base, with 10 bases left in between. Germline loops: CDR1 MDHEN, CDR2 SYDVKM. This chain's CDR3 is CASSVYKSYEQYF. The CDR3, as DNA: TGTGCCAGCAGCGTCTACAAATCCTACGAGCAGTACTTC.

This clonotype was detected many times. V is TRBV2 and J is TRBJ2-7, with 8 positions matching TRBD1. The CDR3 is 15 residues long. The V gene's germline CDR1 is SNHLY and CDR2 FYNNEI. Losses at the gene ends were 9 bases for V and 3 bases for J; bases not matched to a gene: 13. The CDR3 sequence is CASGDPRDRYYEQYF. The CDR3 bases are TGTGCCAGTGGGGACCCCCGGGACAGGTACTACGAGCAGTACTTC. Using reference TRBV2 and TRBJ2-7 for the parts outside the CDR3, the full variable domain is EPEVTQTPSHQVTQMGQEVILRCVPISNHLYFYWYRQILGQKVEFLVSFYNNEISEKSEIFDDQFSVERPDGSNFTLKIRSTKLEDSAMYFCASGDPRDRYYEQYFGPGTRLTVT.

This chain uses TRBV28 with TRBJ2-2; D is uncertain. The CDR3 sequence is 13 residues long. Per the germline V gene, CDR1 is MDHEN and CDR2 is SYDVKM. V was shortened by 6 bases and J by 6 bases, with 11 bases between the two germline ends. CDR3 sequence: CASRNSESGELFF. The DNA of the CDR3 is TGTGCCAGCAGGAACTCTGAATCCGGGGAGCTGTTTTTT.

This clonotype was detected many times. The chain couples TRBV28 to TRBJ1-2; D unclear. The germline gives CDR1 MDHEN, CDR2 SYDVKM. The CDR3 contains 16 residues. The V end was cut by 3 bases, the J end by 4 bases, with 18 bases between. The CDR3 bases are TGTGCCAGCAGTTTTGTTACAGCTTCTCTGACCTATGGCTACACCTTC. It yields the protein CASSFVTASLTYGYTF.

The CDR3 spells CASSPNYGNYGYTF. The DNA for the CDR3 is TGTGCCAGCAGCCCCAATTACGGGAACTATGGCTACACCTTC. The chain couples TRBV7-2 to TRBJ1-2; the D is unclear. The CDR3 has 14 amino acids. The germline V and J ends were trimmed by 5 bases and 2 bases, with 12 bases remaining between them. Germline CDR1 SGHTA, CDR2 FQGNSA.

This rearrangement joins TRBV28 to TRBJ2-7; 11 nucleotides align to TRBD2. Germline CDR1 is MDHEN and CDR2 is SYDVKM. This CDR3 is built from 19 residues. Trimming removed 3 bases from V and 0 bases from J; junction bases left unmatched: 13. CDR3 sequence (DNA): TGTGCCAGCAGTTTTTCCCCAACTAGCGGGGGCCTCATCTCCTACGAGCAGTACTTC. This gives the protein CASSFSPTSGGLISYEQYF. Full variable domain (rest looked up from reference TRBV28 and TRBJ2-7): DVKVTQSSRYLVKRTGEKVFLECVQDMDHENMFWYRQDPGLGLRLIYFSYDVKMKEKGDIPEGYSVSREKKERFSLILESASTNQTSMYLCASSFSPTSGGLISYEQYFGPGTRLTVT.

J is TRBJ1-1 and V is TRBV6-1, with D perhaps TRBD1 (6 bases). CDR3 size: 14 residues. Trimming shortened V by 5 bases and J by 2 bases, and 12 bases separated the two germline ends. The germline V gene encodes CDR1 MNHNS and CDR2 SASEGT. DNA for the CDR3: TGTGCCAGCAGTACGAGGACAGACAACACTGAAGCTTTCTTT. Protein product: CASSTRTDNTEAFF.

This clonotype was counted ten times or more. The V call is TRBV12-3 or TRBV12-4, the J call TRBJ1-1; 10 positions agree with TRBD1. The J segment lost 6 bases and the V segment lost 4 bases, leaving 8 bases of the junction unmatched. The CDR3 spans 15 residues. The CDR3 DNA reads TGTGCCAGCAGTTGGAGGACAGGGGGAATCCCTGAAGCTTTCTTT. Its protein product is CASSWRTGGIPEAFF.

This clonotype was counted ten times or more. The chain is built from TRBV27 and TRBJ1-2, with unresolved D. Trimming took 0 bases from V and 4 from J, leaving 12 bases between them. Germline values: CDR1 MNHEY, CDR2 SMNVEV (reference sequence). The CDR3 spans 15 residues. CDR3: CASSLSRQIGYGYTF. The DNA of the CDR3 is TGTGCCAGCAGTTTATCGAGACAAATCGGCTATGGCTACACCTTC.

This clonotype was counted many times. The rearrangement uses TRBV12-3 or TRBV12-4 and TRBJ1-5, with D maybe TRBD1 (5 bases). V lost 5 bases, J lost 3 bases, and 14 bases lay in between. This CDR3 is built from 15 residues. This CDR3 is CASSNHGAYNQPQHF. In DNA form, the CDR3 reads TGTGCCAGCAGTAATCACGGGGCTTACAATCAGCCCCAGCATTTT.

This clonotype was seen at least ten times. The chain carries TRBV10-3 and TRBJ2-7; D gene ambiguous. This CDR3 contains 12 residues. Per germline, CDR1 ENHRY and CDR2 SYGVKD. Trimming took 6 bases from V and 3 from J, leaving 9 bases between them. The CDR3 sequence: CAISEGSYEQYF. The DNA of the CDR3 is TGTGCCATCAGCGAAGGTAGCTACGAGCAGTACTTC.

The chain employs TRBV6-1 and TRBJ1-5; D possibly corresponds to TRBD1 (5 bases). From germline, CDR1 is MNHNS and CDR2 SASEGT. CDR3 size: 16 residues. The ends were cut back, 3 bases at V and 4 bases at J, with 16 bases in the middle. CDR3 sequence reads: CASSENGGGGNQPQHF. In nucleotides, the CDR3 is TGTGCCAGCAGTGAGAACGGCGGGGGTGGGAATCAGCCCCAGCATTTT.

This clonotype appeared many times. The CDR3: CASSLFQGNTEAFF. DNA for the CDR3: TGCGCCAGCAGCTTGTTTCAGGGGAACACTGAAGCTTTCTTT. The V and J genes are TRBV5-1 and TRBJ1-1; TRBD1 is a possible D gene (5 bases). The CDR3 has 14 amino acids. Deletions cut 1 base from V and 1 base from J, with 8 bases between. Germline assignment: CDR1 SGHRS and CDR2 YFSETQ.

As DNA, the CDR3 is TGCGCCAGCAGCCAACCCGGACGGGAGCAGTACTTC. This codes for CASSQPGREQYF. The rearrangement links TRBV4-1 to TRBJ2-7; D gene unclear. CDR1 is MGHRA, CDR2 YSYEKL, per germline. Trimming pared 2 bases from V and 7 bases from J, leaving 9 bases between. The CDR3 length is 12 residues.

This clonotype came up many times. The chain recombines TRBV30 with TRBJ1-1; D might be TRBD1 (6 bases). V was cut by 5 bases and J by 1 base, with 17 bases left in between. The CDR3 loop spans 15 amino acids. Germline assignment: CDR1 GTSNPN and CDR2 SVGIG (reference sequence). The CDR3 DNA sequence: TGTGCCTGGGGGACCGGGGGCGCGGGGAACACTGAAGCTTTCTTT. Encoded protein: CAWGTGGAGNTEAFF.

This clonotype came up a few times. The rearrangement links TRBV12-3 or TRBV12-4 to TRBJ1-5, with D possibly TRBD1 on 5 matching bases. V was shortened by 3 bases and J by 7 bases, with 10 bases between the two germline ends. This CDR3 region has 13 residues. The chain's CDR3 is CASSFAGEQPQHF. Here the CDR3 DNA reads TGTGCCAGCAGTTTCGCGGGGGAGCAGCCCCAGCATTTT.

At least ten counts were recorded for this clonotype. The chain carries TRBV6-4 and TRBJ1-5, with 9 bases matching TRBD1. CDR3 length: 18 residues. CDR1 is MRHNA, CDR2 SNTAGT, per germline. Losses at the gene ends were 0 bases for V and 4 bases for J; bases not matched to a gene: 10. CDR3 DNA: TGTGCCAGCAGTGACTCGAATAGGGACAGGGTTAGTAATCAGCCCCAGCATTTT. Protein sequence: CASSDSNRDRVSNQPQHF.

This clonotype occurred many times. V is TRBV4-1 and J is TRBJ2-5, with 8 bases that match TRBD1. From germline, CDR1 is MGHRA and CDR2 YSYEKL. V was pared by 0 bases and J by 5 bases, with 11 bases of the junction left unmatched. The CDR3 is 17 residues long. Here the CDR3 DNA reads TGCGCCAGCAGCCAAGATCCCCAGGGGGCATTAATGGAGACCCAGTACTTC. It translates to CASSQDPQGALMETQYF.

This clonotype was seen repeatedly, ten times or more. The chain's CDR3 is CSARADRGVRETQYF. The CDR3 DNA sequence: TGCAGTGCTAGGGCCGACAGGGGGGTTCGAGAGACCCAGTACTTC. The rearrangement joins TRBV20-1 to TRBJ2-5; 9 nucleotides line up with TRBD1. Germline V gene data show CDR1 as DFQATT and CDR2 as SNEGSKA (reference sequence). The length of the CDR3 is 15 residues. V shed 3 bases, J shed 4 bases, and the junction held 9 bases outside the gene matches.

This clonotype was detected a few times. The genes are TRBV5-1 and TRBJ1-2; TRBD1 is a possible D gene (5 bases). Germline V CDR1 and CDR2: SGHRS, YFSETQ. V lost 0 bases and J lost 5, with 17 bases in between. CDR3 size: 16 residues. The CDR3 region has the DNA TGCGCCAGCAGCTTGGGGGCCGGGGCAACGGAGTATGGCTACACCTTC. Amino acids: CASSLGAGATEYGYTF.

At least ten counts were recorded for this clonotype. The rearrangement links TRBV29-1 to TRBJ1-1; D gene uncertain. CDR1 and CDR2 from the germline V gene are SQVTM and ANQGSEA. This CDR3 is 10 amino acids long. The V end was cut by 6 bases, the J end by 5 bases, with 7 bases between. The CDR3 DNA sequence: TGCAGCGTCGGGGAGACTGAAGCTTTCTTT. Residues: CSVGETEAFF.

This clonotype has just a few counts. Given a much more abundant clone one base away, this may be a read error. The chain carries TRBV11-2 and TRBJ2-5, with a weak D call TRBD2 (6 bases). This CDR3 has 14 residues. CDR1 SGHAT and CDR2 FQNNGV come from the germline V gene. CDR3: CASSLGAWEETKYF. CDR3 in DNA: TGTGCCAGCAGCTTAGGAGCGTGGGAGGAGACCAAGTACTTC.

The chain uses TRBV27 and TRBJ2-7, with D uncertain. The V end lost 0 bases, the J end lost 4 bases, and 13 bases lay between the germline ends. Germline loops: CDR1 MNHEY, CDR2 SMNVEV (reference sequence). The CDR3 consists of 15 residues. CDR3 in amino acids: CASSLSTPNPYEQYF. CDR3 sequence (DNA): TGTGCCAGCAGTTTATCGACACCTAACCCGTACGAGCAGTACTTC.